This T cell receptor beta chain was sequenced in a study of T cell responses to AZD1222 COVID-19 vaccine. General study findings and limits: Receipt of two AZD1222 doses was followed by a rise in Spike-specific TCR breadth and depth. Among the donors, most were white British and more were female, and clonal diversity was possibly underestimated. As reported, nearly half of all spike-specific TCRs target variant regions that are unmutated.

The protocol was immunoSEQ multiplex PCR, while the TCRdb copy is restricted to in-frame clones and leaves out a portion. The table shows 120,000 or so clones, with about 88% occurring only once. About this clone itself: As yet, its antigen is unknown.

Per germline, CDR1 LNHDA and CDR2 SQIVND (reference sequence). Unmatched junction bases numbered 13, after V lost 1 base and J lost 6 bases. This CDR3 is 18 amino acids long. The chain uses TRBV19 and TRBJ1-4; 8 nucleotides agree with TRBD1. The TCR originated in an adult in good health. The sequenced sample was peripheral blood, obtained on day 0 of AZD1222 vaccination. The CDR3 protein is CASSIGGWGQVFDEKLFF. The CDR3 DNA follows: TGTGCCAGTAGTATAGGTGGTTGGGGACAGGTCTTCGATGAAAAACTGTTTTTT.